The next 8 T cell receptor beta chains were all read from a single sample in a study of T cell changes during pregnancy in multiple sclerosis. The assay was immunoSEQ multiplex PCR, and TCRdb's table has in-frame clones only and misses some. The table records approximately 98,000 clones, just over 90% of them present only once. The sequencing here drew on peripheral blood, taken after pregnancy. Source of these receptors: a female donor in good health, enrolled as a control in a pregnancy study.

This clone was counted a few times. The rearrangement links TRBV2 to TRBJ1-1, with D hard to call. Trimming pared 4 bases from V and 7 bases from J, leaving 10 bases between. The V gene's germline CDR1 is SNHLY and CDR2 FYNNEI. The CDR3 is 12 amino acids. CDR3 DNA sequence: TGTGCCAGCAGTGGGACTGGGCGTGAAGCTTTCTTT. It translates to CASSGTGREAFF.

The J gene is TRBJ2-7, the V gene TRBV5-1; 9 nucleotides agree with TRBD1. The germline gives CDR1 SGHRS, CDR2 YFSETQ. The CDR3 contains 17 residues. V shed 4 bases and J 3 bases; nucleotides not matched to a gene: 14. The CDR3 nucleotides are TGCGCCAGCAGCGCTTCGACAGGGGGAACGTCGGACTACGAGCAGTACTTC. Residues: CASSASTGGTSDYEQYF.

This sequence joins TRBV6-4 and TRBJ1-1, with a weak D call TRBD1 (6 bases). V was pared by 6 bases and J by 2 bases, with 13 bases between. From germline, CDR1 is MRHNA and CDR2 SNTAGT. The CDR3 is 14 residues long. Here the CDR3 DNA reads TGTGCCAGCAGACGAGGACAGACTAACACTGAAGCTTTCTTT. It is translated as CASRRGQTNTEAFF.

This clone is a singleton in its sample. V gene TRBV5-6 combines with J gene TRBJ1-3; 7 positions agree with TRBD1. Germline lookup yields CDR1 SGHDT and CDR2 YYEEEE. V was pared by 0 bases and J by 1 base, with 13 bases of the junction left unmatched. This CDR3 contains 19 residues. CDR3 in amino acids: CASSLGGTALKPSGNTIYF. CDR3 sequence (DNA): TGTGCCAGCAGCTTGGGGGGGACAGCTCTAAAGCCGTCTGGAAACACCATATATTTT.

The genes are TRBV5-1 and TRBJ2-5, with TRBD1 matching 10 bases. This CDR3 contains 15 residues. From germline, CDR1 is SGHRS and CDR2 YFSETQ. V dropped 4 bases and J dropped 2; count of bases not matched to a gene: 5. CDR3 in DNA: TGCGCCAGCAGCAACCGGGACAGGGGTCAAGAGACCCAGTACTTC. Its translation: CASSNRDRGQETQYF.

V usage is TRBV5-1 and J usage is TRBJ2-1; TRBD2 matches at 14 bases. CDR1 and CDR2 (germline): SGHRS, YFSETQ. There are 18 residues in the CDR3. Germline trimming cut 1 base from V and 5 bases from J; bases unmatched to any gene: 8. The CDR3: CASSLRSGLAGAHNEQFF. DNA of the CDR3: TGCGCCAGCAGCTTGCGCTCGGGACTAGCGGGAGCCCACAATGAGCAGTTCTTC.

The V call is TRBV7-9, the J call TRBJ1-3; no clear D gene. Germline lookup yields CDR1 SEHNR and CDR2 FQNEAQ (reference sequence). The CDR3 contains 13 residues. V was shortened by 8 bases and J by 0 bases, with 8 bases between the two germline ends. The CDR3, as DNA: TGTGCCAGCCTTGCGAGCTCTGGAAACACCATATATTTT. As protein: CASLASSGNTIYF.

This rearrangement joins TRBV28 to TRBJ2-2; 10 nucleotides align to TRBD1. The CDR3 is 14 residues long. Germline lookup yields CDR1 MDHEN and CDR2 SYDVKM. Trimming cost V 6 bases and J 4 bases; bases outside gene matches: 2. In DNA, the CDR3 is TGTGCCAGCAGGCGGACAGGGGGCACCGGGGAGCTGTTTTTT. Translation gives CASRRTGGTGELFF.